Detailed here is one T cell receptor (beta chain). Its antigen is unidentified. This sample was taken from a study of T-cell memory formation after mild COVID-19. V dropped 7 bases and J dropped 1 base, with 8 bases sitting between them. CDR1 is MNHEY and CDR2 is SVGEGT in the germline V gene. The CDR3 has 12 residues. TCRdb analysed the 5' RACE reads with MiXCR anew, one entry per CDR3 protein. The sample holds 100,000 or so distinct CDR3 sequences, roughly 11% seen once. General study points: Clones contracting over day 15 to 85 were CD4/CD8 balanced, with later expanders leaning CD4+.

The chain joins TRBV6-2 or TRBV6-3 to TRBJ2-7; D gene uncertain. Sequenced: PBMCs or a T cell subset sorted from them (not recorded which). This sequence was found in a man aged 18 to 29 who had mild COVID-19 (a few samples of this study predate the infection). Cell type and time point are not known. DNA for the CDR3: TGTGCCAGCACGGGCTTATCCTACGAGCAGTACTTC. This encodes CASTGLSYEQYF.